These 25 T cell receptor beta chains originate from one sample sequenced in a study of early T cells in non-severe SARS-CoV-2 infection. A single record per CDR3 protein comes from TCRdb applying MiXCR to the 5' RACE reads. The table shows 80,000 to 95,000 distinct CDR3 sequences, with 14% occurring only once. Source material: whole blood. Receptors originate from an adult who was a healthcare worker with PCR-confirmed SARS-CoV-2 infection or an uninfected control (not recorded which).

The chain carries TRBV16 and TRBJ1-1; D remains unclear. This CDR3 comprises 15 residues. Trimming pared 1 base from V and 3 bases from J, leaving 12 bases between. Looked up from germline, CDR1 is KGHSY and CDR2 is FQNENV. Here the CDR3 reads CASSQWEEGDTEAFF. The CDR3 DNA sequence: TGTGCCAGCAGCCAATGGGAGGAAGGCGACACTGAAGCTTTCTTT.

The gene calls are TRBV7-2 and TRBJ2-2; D is unresolved. Germline-derived CDR1 and CDR2 are SGHTA and FQGNSA. V was pared by 1 base and J by 4 bases, with 7 bases between. CDR3 length equals 14 residues. The CDR3 DNA is TGTGCCAGCAGCTTAGTGGTAGCCACCGGGGAGCTGTTTTTT. Its translation is CASSLVVATGELFF.

This clonotype appeared a few times. The J gene is TRBJ2-7, the V gene TRBV20-1; D may match TRBD1 or TRBD2 (5 bases each). Trimming removed 6 bases from V and 7 bases from J, with 19 bases in between. The CDR3 consists of 13 residues. Per germline, CDR1 DFQATT and CDR2 SNEGSKA (reference sequence). This CDR3 is CSASQTAREEQYF. CDR3 DNA sequence: TGCAGTGCCTCACAGACAGCCCGGGAAGAGCAGTACTTC.

This clonotype occurred a few times. The V and J genes are TRBV2 and TRBJ1-1; 8 bases fit TRBD1. Germline V gene data show CDR1 as SNHLY and CDR2 as FYNNEI. The CDR3 is 17 residues long. V was clipped by 2 bases and J by 8 bases; unmatched bases: 16. The DNA of the CDR3 is TGTGCCAGCAGTGAATGGAACAGGGGGAATTTTGCAGAGGAAGCTTTCTTT. Its translation: CASSEWNRGNFAEEAFF.

This clonotype has a handful of counts. The V gene is TRBV29-1, the J gene TRBJ1-1; D unclear. Germline CDR1 is SQVTM and CDR2 is ANQGSEA. The CDR3 has 11 amino acids. Trimming cost V 7 bases and J 4 bases, with 10 bases left between them. For the CDR3, the DNA is TGCAGCGCCGGATGGCCCACTGAAGCTTTCTTT. Translating it yields CSAGWPTEAFF.

This clonotype was seen only a few times. This chain links TRBV13 with TRBJ1-3; D might be TRBD1 (6 bases). The CDR3 consists of 16 residues. Germline lookup yields CDR1 PRHDT and CDR2 FYEKMQ (reference sequence). V lost 2 bases to trimming and J lost 0 bases, with 11 bases between them. The CDR3 protein is CASSLQGLISGNTIYF. For the CDR3, the DNA is TGTGCCAGCAGCTTACAGGGGCTCATCTCTGGAAACACCATATATTTT.

The rearrangement joins TRBV30 to TRBJ1-1; D gene unclear. From germline, CDR1 is GTSNPN and CDR2 SVGIG (reference sequence). The CDR3 covers 13 residues. With 4 bases removed from V and 0 bases from J, the gap between germline ends came to 9 bases. The CDR3 sequence: CAWNTGLNTEAFF. CDR3 nucleotides: TGTGCCTGGAATACCGGATTGAACACTGAAGCTTTCTTT.

V is TRBV7-9 and J is TRBJ2-3; no definite D call. With 2 bases removed from V and 3 bases from J, the gap between germline ends came to 15 bases. The CDR3 is 16 residues long. Germline V gene sequence: CDR1 SEHNR, CDR2 FQNEAQ (reference sequence). CDR3 sequence: CASSLTTKKNTDTQYF. In DNA form, the CDR3 reads TGTGCCAGCAGCTTAACAACCAAAAAGAATACAGATACGCAGTATTTT.

This clonotype showed up many times. CDR3: CASSVAAANRNTIYF. Written as DNA, the CDR3 is TGTGCCAGCAGCGTAGCGGCAGCAAACAGGAACACCATATATTTT. V gene TRBV9 combines with J gene TRBJ1-3; perhaps TRBD1 as D (5 bases). The CDR3 loop spans 15 amino acids. CDR1 SGDLS and CDR2 YYNGEE come from the germline V gene. Trimming took off 0 bases at V and 7 bases at J, with 14 bases between the two ends.

V usage is TRBV3-1 and J usage is TRBJ2-7; D unclear. CDR1 LGHDT and CDR2 YNNKEL come from the germline V gene (reference sequence). The ends were cut back, 2 bases at V and 6 bases at J, with 17 bases in the middle. The CDR3 runs to 15 residues. Here the CDR3 DNA reads TGTGCCAGCAGCCAAAAGTATAGTACCGCTGCCGAGCAGTACTTC. Encoded protein: CASSQKYSTAAEQYF.

The rearrangement joins TRBV7-9 to TRBJ2-4, with TRBD2 matching 10 bases. V lost 4 bases and J lost 2; bases outside the gene matches: 5. Germline V gene data show CDR1 as SEHNR and CDR2 as FQNEAQ (reference sequence). The CDR3 runs to 16 residues. As DNA, the CDR3 is TGTGCCAGCAGCTCCAGCGGGGGGGCGACCAAAAACATTCAGTACTTC. Protein: CASSSSGGATKNIQYF.

This clonotype was seen repeatedly, ten times or more. The chain combines TRBV11-2 with TRBJ1-1; no firm D call. Germline CDR1 and CDR2: SGHAT and FQNNGV. V lost 4 bases and J 7 bases, leaving 7 bases between the germline ends. CDR3 length equals 11 residues. In DNA, the CDR3 is TGTGCCAGCAGCTCACAAATTGAAGCTTTCTTT. Its protein is CASSSQIEAFF.

This clonotype was picked up a small number of times. CDR3 protein: CASGGTLGNTIYF. As DNA, the CDR3 is TGTGCCAGCGGGGGGACCCTTGGAAACACCATATATTTT. V usage is TRBV6-5 and J usage is TRBJ1-3; maybe TRBD1 (5 bases). CDR1 is MNHEY and CDR2 is SVGAGI in the germline V gene. This CDR3 is built from 13 residues. V shed 8 bases and J shed 3 bases, with 11 bases lying between them.

This clonotype was observed once. The junction shows a germline mismatch at one end, possibly a read error. V usage is TRBV4-1 and J usage is TRBJ2-2; 10 bases align to TRBD2. The CDR3 is 17 amino acids. From germline, CDR1 is MGHRA and CDR2 YSYEKL. Here the CDR3 reads CASSQASSGGPSGELVF. The CDR3 DNA follows: TGCGCCAGCAGCCAGGCGTCTAGCGGGGGACCTTCCGGGGAGCTGGTTTTT.

The chain recombines TRBV29-1 with TRBJ1-1; the D is unclear. From germline, CDR1 is SQVTM and CDR2 ANQGSEA. The CDR3 contains 11 residues. The CDR3 coding sequence is TGCAGGGGCCGACTGGGGTCTGAAGCTTTCTTT. Encoded protein: CRGRLGSEAFF.

V and J are TRBV7-3 and TRBJ1-6; perhaps TRBD1 as D (5 bases). This CDR3 region has 15 residues. The V end lost 2 bases, the J end lost 7 bases, and 12 bases lay between the germline ends. Germline V CDR1 and CDR2: SGHTA, FQGTGA. The CDR3 loop reads CASSLQGGANSPLHF. Here the CDR3 DNA reads TGTGCCAGCAGCTTACAGGGAGGAGCGAATTCACCCCTCCACTTT.

The genes are TRBV3-1 and TRBJ2-5; no firm D call. V lost 2 bases, J lost 2 bases, and 15 bases lay in between. This CDR3 spans 16 amino acids. Germline V CDR1 and CDR2: LGHDT, YNNKEL (reference sequence). CDR3 loop: CASSQFGERQQETQYF. Here the CDR3 DNA reads TGTGCCAGCAGCCAATTTGGTGAGAGGCAACAAGAGACCCAGTACTTC.

The chain carries TRBV29-1 and TRBJ1-5; 7 bases line up with TRBD1. Germline CDR1 and CDR2: SQVTM and ANQGSEA. The CDR3 is 12 amino acids. V dropped 7 bases and J dropped 6; count of bases not matched to a gene: 6. The CDR3 reads CSARQGSQPQHF. In DNA form, the CDR3 reads TGCAGCGCCCGACAGGGAAGTCAGCCCCAGCATTTT.

Here the CDR3 DNA reads TGTGCCACCAGTGACCCGGCCCTGGGCAGTGGCACAGATACGCAGTATTTT. Translated: CATSDPALGSGTDTQYF. The chain links TRBV24-1 to TRBJ2-3; D is ambiguous. Per the germline V gene, CDR1 is KGHDR and CDR2 is SFDVKD. With 4 bases removed from V and 1 base from J, the gap between germline ends came to 17 bases. The CDR3 runs 17 residues.

The chain combines TRBV4-1 with TRBJ2-7; D is ambiguous. Trimming stripped 0 bases from V and 4 bases from J, with 19 bases between. In germline, CDR1 is MGHRA, CDR2 YSYEKL. This CDR3 region has 17 residues. This CDR3 reads CASSQDFSRSQFYEQYF. The CDR3 DNA sequence: TGCGCCAGCAGCCAAGATTTTTCCAGATCTCAATTTTACGAGCAGTACTTC.

This sequence joins TRBV5-6 and TRBJ1-1; no clear D gene. Looked up from germline, CDR1 is SGHDT and CDR2 is YYEEEE. This CDR3 spans 13 amino acids. V was clipped by 0 bases and J by 7 bases, with 10 bases between them. The CDR3 is CASSLEFEGEAFF. The CDR3 DNA sequence: TGTGCCAGCAGCTTGGAATTTGAGGGTGAAGCTTTCTTT.

This clonotype was seen only once. V and J are TRBV3-1 and TRBJ2-7; 14 bases are shared with TRBD2. The V gene end was trimmed by 10 bases and the J gene end by 6 bases; junction bases not matched to a gene: 5. The CDR3 has 13 residues. The V gene's germline CDR1 is LGHDT and CDR2 YNNKEL (reference sequence). The CDR3 region is CAILGLAGVEQYF. For the CDR3, the DNA is TGTGCCATCTTGGGACTAGCGGGGGTCGAGCAGTACTTC.

The rearrangement uses TRBV6-5 and TRBJ2-7; the match to TRBD1 covers 10 bases. Germline-derived CDR1 and CDR2 are MNHEY and SVGAGI. V shed 6 bases, J shed 5 bases, and the junction held 4 bases outside the gene matches. The CDR3 runs to 13 residues. The chain's CDR3 is CASSRGTGDEQYF. The CDR3 DNA reads TGTGCCAGCAGCCGCGGGACAGGGGACGAGCAGTACTTC.

This sequence joins TRBV7-2 and TRBJ2-2; D possibly uses TRBD1 or TRBD2 (6 bases each). Germline CDR1 SGHTA, CDR2 FQGNSA. The V gene lost 2 bases and the J gene lost 4 bases, with 14 bases spanning the gap. CDR3 size: 16 residues. CDR3 sequence (DNA): TGTGCCAGCAGCTTATATGGGGGGCGCGGCACCGGGGAGCTGTTTTTT. Protein sequence: CASSLYGGRGTGELFF.

This clonotype was observed a handful of times. Here the CDR3 DNA reads TGTGCCAGCAGCCCTACCTCTGGGGCCAACGTCCTGACTTTC. It encodes CASSPTSGANVLTF. The gene calls are TRBV7-9 and TRBJ2-6; D is ambiguous. V shed 5 bases and J shed 0 bases, with 5 bases lying between them. Germline V lookup: CDR1 SEHNR, CDR2 FQNEAQ (reference sequence). The CDR3 spans 14 residues.